This TCR beta chain was captured in a study of neoadjuvant nivolumab and ipilimumab in lung cancer. Findings and caveats of the study: Only two of four nivolumab-treated tumors gained richness and clonality by surgery.

Concerning this clone itself: Its antigen is unidentified.

CDR3 size: 12 residues. Germline V CDR1 and CDR2: SGDLS, YYNGEE. The V end lost 2 bases, the J end lost 8 bases, and 7 bases lay between the germline ends. Using immunoSEQ multiplex PCR, the repertoire was profiled, and TCRdb retains in-frame clones only, with some absent. The data contain tens of thousands of clones, around 90% of them singletons. This clonotype was obtained from an adult with non-small cell lung cancer. Sequencing was performed on peripheral blood, taken after neoadjuvant nivolumab, alone or with ipilimumab, at or shortly before surgery. The chain carries TRBV9 and TRBJ1-4; unclear D gene. In nucleotides, the CDR3 is TGTGCCAGCAGCGTCGTTGGAGAAAAACTGTTTTTT. As protein: CASSVVGEKLFF.